Following are 28 T cell receptor beta chains from one sample sequenced in a study of brain T cells in children with intractable seizures. TCRdb keeps only in-frame clones here, not all; method: immunoSEQ multiplex PCR. The sample shows 60,000 to 85,000 clones, 85% to 95% of them seen only once. The sample here was peripheral blood, taken at surgery. These receptors were obtained from a boy younger than two with tuberous sclerosis and intractable seizures.

The V gene is TRBV7-9, the J gene TRBJ2-5, with 8 bases identical to TRBD2. The germline gives CDR1 SEHNR, CDR2 FQNEAQ (reference sequence). This CDR3 spans 17 amino acids. With 5 bases clipped from V and 1 base from J, the junction kept 12 bases outside the gene matches. The CDR3 loop reads CASSPTTLAASQETQYF. The CDR3 DNA reads TGTGCCAGCAGCCCAACAACACTAGCGGCCAGCCAAGAGACCCAGTACTTC.

The rearrangement links TRBV25-1 to TRBJ1-1, with 10 bases lining up with TRBD1. The CDR3 covers 14 residues. V lost 4 bases, J lost 3 bases, and 2 bases stayed unmatched. Germline-derived CDR1 and CDR2 are MGHDK and SYGVNS. CDR3 amino acids: CASSADRGHTEAFF. CDR3 nucleotide sequence: TGTGCCAGCAGTGCCGACAGGGGGCACACTGAAGCTTTCTTT.

The rearrangement joins TRBV5-1 to TRBJ1-2, with 9 bases lining up with TRBD1. Germline V gene sequence: CDR1 SGHRS, CDR2 YFSETQ. V was pared by 0 bases and J by 2 bases, with 5 bases of the junction left unmatched. The CDR3 is 16 residues long. This CDR3 is CASSLAWTGENYGYTF. As DNA, the CDR3 is TGCGCCAGCAGCTTGGCCTGGACAGGGGAGAACTATGGCTACACCTTC.

The gene calls are TRBV7-9 and TRBJ2-5; D gene ambiguous. This CDR3 has 11 amino acids. Trimming left V 5 bases short and J 3 bases short, with 4 bases between. CDR1 and CDR2 (germline): SEHNR, FQNEAQ (reference sequence). CDR3: CASSPKETQYF. The CDR3 DNA reads as TGTGCCAGCAGCCCTAAAGAGACCCAGTACTTC.

This chain connects TRBV27 to TRBJ1-2; TRBD1 agrees at 7 bases. The junction had 17 bases not matched to a gene; V was cut back by 5 bases and J by 2 bases. The CDR3 has 18 amino acids. Germline lookup yields CDR1 MNHEY and CDR2 SMNVEV (reference sequence). As DNA, the CDR3 is TGTGCCAGCAGTCGTCTTTCTGCAGGGGGGTACGAAAACTATGGCTACACCTTC. It encodes CASSRLSAGGYENYGYTF.

V and J are TRBV15 and TRBJ1-1; no reliable D call. The CDR3 has 13 amino acids. Germline V gene lookup returns CDR1 LNHNV and CDR2 YYDKDF (reference sequence). V lost 5 bases, J lost 8 bases, and 15 bases lay in between. The CDR3 sequence is CATSPHLFGEAFF. In DNA, the CDR3 is TGTGCCACCAGCCCTCACCTGTTCGGAGAAGCTTTCTTT.

J is TRBJ2-3 and V is TRBV5-1; 10 bases agree with TRBD2. Trimming took 4 bases from V and 1 from J; bases not matched to a gene: 9. This CDR3 is built from 17 residues. Germline values: CDR1 SGHRS, CDR2 YFSETQ. The CDR3 nucleotides are TGCGCCAGCAGCGCCTTAAGCGGGGGGGCGGGCACAGATACGCAGTATTTT. This sequence encodes CASSALSGGAGTDTQYF.

CDR3 nucleotide sequence: TGTGCCTGGGGGCCCGGGGCCAACGTCCTGACTTTC. Residues: CAWGPGANVLTF. The chain carries TRBV30 and TRBJ2-6; no reliable D call. Germline assignment: CDR1 GTSNPN and CDR2 SVGIG (reference sequence). This CDR3 contains 12 residues. Deletions cut 5 bases from V and 4 bases from J, with 6 bases between.

The chain couples TRBV3-1 (or the pseudogene TRBV3-2) to TRBJ2-1; TRBD2 is a possible D gene (5 bases). This CDR3 region has 13 residues. V was shortened by 4 bases and J by 9 bases, with 13 bases between the two germline ends. Per the germline V gene, CDR1 is LGHDT and CDR2 is YNNKEL (reference sequence). Written as DNA, the CDR3 is TGTGCCAGCAGCCCCCACGGGGTCGGTGAGCAGTTCTTC. Its translation is CASSPHGVGEQFF.

This clone was observed a handful of times. The V gene is TRBV13, the J gene TRBJ1-3; D might be TRBD1 (5 bases). The V gene's germline CDR1 is PRHDT and CDR2 FYEKMQ (reference sequence). CDR3 length: 16 residues. Trimming left V 5 bases short and J 4 bases short, with 18 bases between. The CDR3 reads CASSTYPGTEGNTIYF. The CDR3 bases are TGTGCCAGCAGCACCTACCCTGGGACGGAAGGAAACACCATATATTTT.

The chain carries TRBV25-1 and TRBJ1-2; D is uncertain. From germline, CDR1 is MGHDK and CDR2 SYGVNS. The CDR3 spans 14 residues. V was trimmed by 3 bases and J by 5 bases, leaving 13 bases between them. The CDR3 spells CASSEWGVRYGYTF. The CDR3 region has the DNA TGTGCCAGCAGTGAGTGGGGAGTTAGGTATGGCTACACCTTC.

This chain connects TRBV3-1 (or the pseudogene TRBV3-2) to TRBJ1-1; D might be TRBD1 (5 bases). Trimming stripped 2 bases from V and 0 bases from J, with 10 bases between. The CDR3 runs 15 residues. Germline lookup yields CDR1 LGHDT and CDR2 YNNKEL (reference sequence). CDR3 nucleotide sequence: TGTGCCAGCAGCCAATTACCAGGGCTGAACACTGAAGCTTTCTTT. It encodes CASSQLPGLNTEAFF.

This chain uses TRBV7-9 with TRBJ2-3, with 8 bases fitting TRBD1. Losses at the gene ends were 3 bases for V and 2 bases for J; bases not matched to a gene: 1. The CDR3 runs 14 residues. CDR1 and CDR2 from the germline V gene are SEHNR and FQNEAQ (reference sequence). The CDR3 region is CASSLDRATDTQYF. The CDR3 DNA reads as TGTGCCAGCAGCTTGGACAGGGCCACAGATACGCAGTATTTT.

V is TRBV5-1 and J is TRBJ2-3, with unresolved D. The germline V gene encodes CDR1 SGHRS and CDR2 YFSETQ. V was cut by 2 bases and J by 4 bases, with 5 bases left in between. The CDR3 runs to 12 residues. CDR3 loop: CASSFTSDTQYF. CDR3 in DNA: TGCGCCAGCAGCTTTACATCAGATACGCAGTATTTT.

This chain joins TRBV5-1 and TRBJ1-3; 8 nucleotides line up with TRBD1. Trimming at V came to 2 bases and at J to 3 bases, leaving 1 base not matched to a gene. Germline CDR1 and CDR2: SGHRS and YFSETQ. The CDR3 extends over 14 amino acids. CDR3 amino acids: CASSLQGDGNTIYF. The CDR3 nucleotides are TGCGCCAGCAGCTTACAGGGGGATGGAAACACCATATATTTT.

The chain recombines TRBV28 with TRBJ1-6; D remains unclear. The CDR3 spans 13 residues. In germline, CDR1 is MDHEN, CDR2 SYDVKM. Trimming removed 11 bases at V and 6 bases at J, with 14 bases between. The CDR3 DNA reads TGTGCCGCGGTCCTGTCCCTTAATTCACCCCTCCACTTT. This sequence encodes CAAVLSLNSPLHF.

CDR3 sequence: CASAQNSGGDETQYF. The CDR3 nucleotides read TGTGCCAGCGCCCAAAATAGCGGGGGTGACGAGACCCAGTACTTC. The chain joins TRBV9 to TRBJ2-5, with TRBD2 identical over 9 bases. With 7 bases clipped from V and 5 bases from J, the junction kept 12 bases outside the gene matches. CDR3 size: 15 residues. Germline V CDR1 and CDR2: SGDLS, YYNGEE.

The rearrangement uses TRBV10-1 and TRBJ2-5; D unclear. CDR3 length: 14 residues. Trimming stripped 3 bases from V and 1 base from J, with 9 bases between. The germline gives CDR1 WNHNN, CDR2 SYGVQD (reference sequence). CDR3 sequence reads: CASSDGGLQETQYF. The CDR3 DNA is TGCGCCAGCAGTGATGGCGGTCTCCAAGAGACCCAGTACTTC.

V and J are TRBV9 and TRBJ1-3; tentatively, D is TRBD1 (5 bases). This CDR3 spans 16 amino acids. Germline CDR1 and CDR2: SGDLS and YYNGEE. Trimming removed 4 bases from V and 3 bases from J, with 17 bases in between. CDR3: CASSLTWEGSGNTIYF. The CDR3 coding sequence is TGTGCCAGCAGCCTCACGTGGGAGGGGAGTGGAAACACCATATATTTT.

The chain uses TRBV4-1 and TRBJ2-2; no reliable D call. Germline assignment: CDR1 MGHRA and CDR2 YSYEKL. This CDR3 has 14 residues. Trimming left V 0 bases short and J 3 bases short, with 5 bases between. CDR3 bases: TGCGCCAGCAGCCAAGACTTACACACCGGGGAGCTGTTTTTT. It is translated as CASSQDLHTGELFF.

V and J are TRBV19 and TRBJ1-1; no clear D. With 6 bases removed from V and 0 bases from J, the gap between germline ends came to 17 bases. The CDR3 has 16 residues. Germline loops: CDR1 LNHDA, CDR2 SQIVND (reference sequence). CDR3 in amino acids: CASSLSTANMNTEAFF. CDR3 coding DNA: TGTGCCAGTAGCCTATCCACAGCGAACATGAACACTGAAGCTTTCTTT.

This clone appeared a single time. The CDR3, as DNA: TGTGCCTGGAGTAGGGACAGGGCTTACGAGCAGTACTTC. It encodes CAWSRDRAYEQYF. This chain connects TRBV30 to TRBJ2-7, with TRBD1 identical over 9 bases. Germline CDR1 and CDR2: GTSNPN and SVGIG (reference sequence). Losses at the gene ends were 2 bases for V and 4 bases for J; bases not matched to a gene: 3. The CDR3 spans 13 residues.

The genes are TRBV7-2 and TRBJ1-5; D not certain. The CDR3 runs 16 residues. V was clipped by 1 base and J by 3 bases, with 13 bases between them. From germline, CDR1 is SGHTA and CDR2 FQGNSA. The CDR3 loop reads CASSLVAGIVNQPQHF. CDR3 sequence (DNA): TGTGCCAGCAGCTTAGTGGCAGGAATAGTCAATCAGCCCCAGCATTTT.

The V gene is TRBV18, the J gene TRBJ2-5; 10 positions match TRBD2. The V and J ends lost 3 bases and 5 bases, in that order; junction bases with no gene match: 6. This CDR3 contains 15 residues. In germline, CDR1 is KGHSH, CDR2 LQKENI. CDR3 amino acids: CASSPVAGGRETQYF. For the CDR3, the DNA is TGTGCCAGCTCACCGGTAGCGGGAGGCAGGGAGACCCAGTACTTC.

V gene TRBV6-5 combines with J gene TRBJ2-1; tentatively, D is TRBD1 or TRBD2 (5 bases each). The V end lost 2 bases, the J end lost 7 bases, and 12 bases lay between the germline ends. This CDR3 spans 14 amino acids. CDR1 is MNHEY, CDR2 SVGAGI, per germline. CDR3: CASSYLLEGNEQFF. The CDR3 nucleotides read TGTGCCAGCAGTTACCTCCTCGAGGGGAATGAGCAGTTCTTC.

This chain connects TRBV7-3 to TRBJ2-3; 11 bases match TRBD2. CDR1 and CDR2 (germline): SGHTA, FQGTGA. Trimming took 4 bases from V and 2 from J; bases not matched to a gene: 2. This CDR3 is built from 15 residues. DNA of the CDR3: TGTGCCAGCAGCTCTAGCGGGGGGTACACAGATACGCAGTATTTT. It codes for CASSSSGGYTDTQYF. The whole variable domain, remainder taken from reference TRBV7-3 and TRBJ2-3, is GAGVSQTPSNKVTEKGKYVELRCDPISGHTALYWYRQSLGQGPEFLIYFQGTGAADDSGLPNDRFFAVRPEGSVSTLKIQRTERGDSAVYLCASSSSGGYTDTQYFGPGTRLTVL.

J is TRBJ1-2 and V is TRBV10-3; 7 bases are a match to TRBD1. Germline V gene lookup returns CDR1 ENHRY and CDR2 SYGVKD. The length of the CDR3 is 15 residues. Trimming took 4 bases from V and 2 from J; bases not matched to a gene: 7. The DNA of the CDR3 is TGTGCCATCAGTGCGCCGGAGGGGGCAAACTATGGCTACACCTTC. Residues: CAISAPEGANYGYTF.

The chain joins TRBV2 to TRBJ1-2; 7 nucleotides line up with TRBD1. Germline V CDR1 and CDR2: SNHLY, FYNNEI. The CDR3 spans 16 residues. V lost 3 bases to trimming and J lost 0 bases; unmatched junction nucleotides: 7. The CDR3 DNA sequence: TGTGCCAGCAGTGACTGGGGAGGGACAGCTAACTATGGCTACACCTTC. It translates to CASSDWGGTANYGYTF. The full variable domain, rest sourced from reference TRBV2 and TRBJ1-2, is EPEVTQTPSHQVTQMGQEVILRCVPISNHLYFYWYRQILGQKVEFLVSFYNNEISEKSEIFDDQFSVERPDGSNFTLKIRSTKLEDSAMYFCASSDWGGTANYGYTFGSGTRLTVV.